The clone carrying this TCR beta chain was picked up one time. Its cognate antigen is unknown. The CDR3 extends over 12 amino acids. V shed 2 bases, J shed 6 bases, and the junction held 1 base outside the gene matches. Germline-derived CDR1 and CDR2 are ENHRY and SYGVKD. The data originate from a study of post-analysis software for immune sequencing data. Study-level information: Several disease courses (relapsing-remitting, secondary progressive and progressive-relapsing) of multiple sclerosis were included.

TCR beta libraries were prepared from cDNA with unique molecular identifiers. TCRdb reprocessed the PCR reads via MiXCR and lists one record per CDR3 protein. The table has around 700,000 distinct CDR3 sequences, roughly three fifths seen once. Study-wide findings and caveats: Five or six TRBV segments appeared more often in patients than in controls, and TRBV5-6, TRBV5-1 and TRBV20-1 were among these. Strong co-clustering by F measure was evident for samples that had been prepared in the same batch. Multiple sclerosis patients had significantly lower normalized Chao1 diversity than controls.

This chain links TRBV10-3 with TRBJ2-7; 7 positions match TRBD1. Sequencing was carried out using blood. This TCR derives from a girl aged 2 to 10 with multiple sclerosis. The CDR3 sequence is CAISEGDSEQYF. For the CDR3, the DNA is TGTGCCATCAGTGAGGGGGACAGCGAGCAGTACTTC.